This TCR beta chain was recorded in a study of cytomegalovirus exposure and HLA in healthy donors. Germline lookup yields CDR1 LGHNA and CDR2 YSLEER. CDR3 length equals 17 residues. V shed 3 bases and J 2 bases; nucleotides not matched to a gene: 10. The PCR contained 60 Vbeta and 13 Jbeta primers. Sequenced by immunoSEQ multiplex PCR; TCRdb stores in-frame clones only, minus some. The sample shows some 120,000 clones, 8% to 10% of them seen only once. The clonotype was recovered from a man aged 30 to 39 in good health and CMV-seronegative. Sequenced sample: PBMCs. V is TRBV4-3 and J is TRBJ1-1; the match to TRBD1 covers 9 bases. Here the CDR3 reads CASSQDTQGQGNTEAFF. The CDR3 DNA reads TGCGCCAGCAGCCAGGATACCCAGGGACAGGGCAACACTGAAGCTTTCTTT.